The rows below give T cell receptor beta chains drawn from one sample of a study of T cells in localized non-small cell lung cancer. Sequencing was performed with immunoSEQ multiplex PCR; in TCRdb, only in-frame clones are kept and a portion is missing. The sample contains 26,000 or so clones, around 90% of which appear only once. This specimen consisted of peripheral blood, obtained before any cancer treatment. The origin of the receptors is a male donor aged 60 or older with stage I lung adenocarcinoma. Each CDR3 is given with its conserved first and last residue. D genes are given only for firm matches. Clone size is shown for a subset of rows, as once, few, many or a class of expanded clone.

abundance | j_gene | v_gene | d_gene | CDR3aa | CDR3nt
- | TRBJ1-1 | TRBV5-1 | TRBD1 | CASSFGQGNTEAFF | TGCGCCAGCAGCTTCGGACAGGGGAACACTGAAGCTTTCTTT
- | TRBJ1-5 | TRBV19 | - | CASSLLGHDQPQHF | TGTGCCAGTAGCCTTTTGGGACATGATCAGCCCCAGCATTTT
- | TRBJ1-5 | TRBV28 | - | CASSLGGSNQPQHF | TGTGCCAGCAGTTTAGGGGGCAGCAATCAGCCCCAGCATTTT
- | TRBJ1-1 | TRBV2 | - | CAIPQGILNTEAFF | TGTGCCATACCCCAGGGTATTCTGAACACTGAAGCTTTCTTT
- | TRBJ2-5 | TRBV2 | TRBD2 | CASSPPGLAGGQRTQYF | TGTGCCAGCAGTCCACCGGGACTAGCGGGGGGGCAGCGGACCCAGTACTTC
- | TRBJ1-1 | TRBV11-2 | TRBD1 | CASSLTGGAATEAFF | TGTGCCAGCAGCTTGACAGGGGGCGCGGCCACTGAAGCTTTCTTT
once | TRBJ1-1 | TRBV5-6 | - | CASSLGTTRALGAFF | TGTGCCAGCAGCTTGGGAACAACGAGGGCCTTAGGAGCTTTCTTT
- | TRBJ1-1 | TRBV11-2 | - | CASAQGLNTEAFF | TGTGCCAGCGCACAGGGCCTGAACACTGAAGCTTTCTTT
- | TRBJ2-7 | TRBV5-5 | TRBD1 | CASSLGTGGSYEQYF | TGTGCCAGCAGCCTGGGGACAGGGGGATCCTACGAGCAGTACTTC
- | TRBJ1-6 | TRBV7-2 | TRBD1 | CASSLYEGGQGPLHF | TGTGCCAGCAGCTTATACGAGGGAGGACAGGGACCCCTCCACTTT
- | TRBJ2-5 | TRBV4-1 | - | CASSQDRASSETQYF | TGCGCCAGCAGCCAAGATAGGGCTAGCTCGGAGACCCAGTACTTC
once | TRBJ1-6 | TRBV7-2 | TRBD1 | CASTQRTGNSPLHF | TGTGCCAGCACCCAACGGACAGGGAATTCACCCCTCCACTTT
- | TRBJ1-4 | TRBV28 | TRBD1 | CASSSSSRGGGNEKLFF | TGTGCCAGCAGTTCCTCGTCTCGGGGAGGGGGCAATGAAAAACTGTTTTTT
few | TRBJ1-1 | TRBV14 | - | CASSQTGFNTEAFF | TGTGCCAGCAGCCAGACAGGATTTAACACTGAAGCTTTCTTT
- | TRBJ2-5 | TRBV9 | TRBD2 | CASSVTNIAGEETQYF | TGTGCCAGCAGCGTAACCAACATAGCGGGGGAAGAGACCCAGTACTTC
- | TRBJ1-1 | TRBV9 | - | CASSVLTENTEAFF | TGTGCCAGCAGCGTTCTTACAGAGAACACTGAAGCTTTCTTT
few | TRBJ2-3 | TRBV7-8 | - | CASSLNRDTQYF | TGTGCCAGCAGCTTAAACCGAGATACGCAGTATTTT
- | TRBJ1-2 | TRBV5-1 | TRBD1 | CASSFTGEGGYTF | TGCGCCAGCAGCTTCACAGGGGAAGGCGGCTACACCTTC
- | TRBJ2-5 | TRBV19 | - | CASSRSAETQYF | TGTGCCAGTAGTAGGTCTGCGGAGACCCAGTACTTC
- | TRBJ1-5 | TRBV28 | - | CASSPQGNQPQHF | TGTGCCAGCAGTCCACAGGGAAATCAGCCCCAGCATTTT
- | TRBJ2-7 | TRBV4-3 | TRBD1 | CASSQVVGQGIYEQYF | TGCGCCAGCAGCCAAGTTGTGGGACAGGGAATCTACGAGCAGTACTTC
- | TRBJ2-1 | TRBV11-1 | - | CASSRDRWDEQFF | TGTGCCAGCAGCAGGGATCGCTGGGATGAGCAGTTCTTC
- | TRBJ1-3 | TRBV6-5 | TRBD1 | CASRTGGGNTIYF | TGTGCCAGCAGAACAGGGGGAGGAAACACCATATATTTT
- | TRBJ1-1 | TRBV5-5 | - | CASSLGGTNTEAFF | TGTGCCAGCAGCTTGGGGGGTACCAACACTGAAGCTTTCTTT
few | TRBJ1-1 | TRBV2 | TRBD1 | CASTQGAGTEAFF | TGTGCCAGCACCCAGGGGGCAGGTACTGAAGCTTTCTTT
- | TRBJ1-1 | TRBV25-1 | - | CASRSLLGTEAFF | TGTGCCAGCAGATCCTTACTTGGCACTGAAGCTTTCTTT
- | TRBJ2-3 | TRBV6-5 | - | CASSYWAGSTDTQYF | TGTGCCAGCAGTTATTGGGCGGGGAGCACAGATACGCAGTATTTT
once | TRBJ2-3 | TRBV27 | - | CASRISGTDTQYF | TGTGCCAGCAGGATCTCAGGCACAGATACGCAGTATTTT
once | TRBJ1-2 | TRBV27 | TRBD1 | CASSPYQGAGGYTF | TGTGCCAGCAGTCCGTACCAGGGGGCAGGTGGCTACACCTTC
- | TRBJ2-5 | TRBV7-2 | TRBD2 | CASSFLSLAGGQETQYF | TGTGCCAGCAGCTTTTTATCACTAGCGGGGGGCCAAGAGACCCAGTACTTC
- | TRBJ1-4 | TRBV2 | - | CASSERPMGKLFF | TGTGCCAGCAGTGAAAGGCCCATGGGGAAACTGTTTTTT
once | TRBJ2-3 | TRBV6-5 | TRBD2 | CASSYSHGGTDTQYF | TGTGCCAGCAGTTACTCCCACGGGGGGACAGATACGCAGTATTTT
- | TRBJ2-1 | TRBV9 | - | CASSPSRDLLQDEQFF | TGTGCCAGCAGCCCCTCCCGGGACTTGCTTCAGGATGAGCAGTTCTTC
- | TRBJ1-1 | TRBV7-9 | TRBD1 | CASSVFGTGGTEAFF | TGTGCCAGCAGCGTATTCGGGACAGGAGGAACTGAAGCTTTCTTT
- | TRBJ1-2 | TRBV14 | - | CATSIAPNYGYTF | TGTGCCACTTCCATCGCTCCTAACTATGGCTACACCTTC
few | TRBJ2-1 | TRBV4-3 | - | CASSQDLRSSYNEQFF | TGCGCCAGCAGCCAAGATTTGCGGAGCTCCTACAATGAGCAGTTCTTC
- | TRBJ2-2 | TRBV25-1 | TRBD2 | CASSVSGLAGVLGELFF | TGTGCCAGCAGTGTGTCAGGACTAGCGGGGGTGTTGGGGGAGCTGTTTTTT
- | TRBJ1-6 | TRBV19 | - | CASSISVPGVDSPLHF | TGTGCCAGTAGTATCAGCGTACCAGGGGTCGATTCACCCCTCCACTTT
- | TRBJ1-1 | TRBV5-6 | - | CASSHNYRETEAFF | TGTGCCAGCAGCCATAACTACAGGGAGACTGAAGCTTTCTTT
- | TRBJ2-5 | TRBV7-7 | - | CASSVGARGETQYF | TGTGCCAGCAGCGTAGGAGCCAGGGGAGAGACCCAGTACTTC
- | TRBJ2-3 | TRBV7-6 | - | CASSPNQGAGYADTQYF | TGTGCCAGCAGCCCAAATCAGGGCGCGGGGTACGCAGATACGCAGTATTTT
- | TRBJ1-1 | TRBV30 | TRBD1 | CAWSEGQGQTFF | TGTGCCTGGAGTGAGGGACAGGGGCAGACTTTCTTT
- | TRBJ2-3 | TRBV6-5 | - | CASSYERSDTQYF | TGTGCCAGCAGTTACGAAAGGTCGGATACGCAGTATTTT